These 17 T cell receptor beta chains share one sample of origin, sequenced in a study of early T cells in non-severe SARS-CoV-2 infection. Each CDR3 protein gets one entry after TCRdb re-called the 5' RACE reads with MiXCR. The table shows around 98,000 distinct CDR3 sequences, with 8% to 13% occurring only once. The sample consisted of whole blood. All receptors derive from an adult who was a healthcare worker with PCR-confirmed SARS-CoV-2 infection or an uninfected control (not recorded which).

The chain links TRBV20-1 to TRBJ2-7, with D uncertain. V gave up 4 bases and J gave up 4 bases, with 14 bases separating them. Germline CDR1 DFQATT, CDR2 SNEGSKA (reference sequence). This CDR3 is built from 13 residues. The CDR3 loop is CSAIHRWGYEQYF. The CDR3 coding sequence is TGCAGTGCTATCCATCGTTGGGGTTACGAGCAGTACTTC.

This clonotype was picked up many times. The chain carries TRBV19 and TRBJ1-5; 12 bases line up with TRBD1. Germline V gives CDR1 LNHDA, CDR2 SQIVND (reference sequence). CDR3 size: 15 residues. Germline trimming cut 6 bases from V and 4 bases from J; bases unmatched to any gene: 4. The CDR3 reads CASSKGQGANQPQHF. The CDR3 DNA reads TGTGCCAGTAGCAAGGGACAGGGGGCTAATCAGCCCCAGCATTTT.

This clonotype was detected many times. The chain links TRBV13 to TRBJ2-5; 13 positions match TRBD2. J gave up 0 bases and V 5 bases, and 6 bases lay outside the gene matches. This CDR3 has 17 residues. The V gene's germline CDR1 is PRHDT and CDR2 FYEKMQ (reference sequence). CDR3 sequence (DNA): TGTGCCAGCAGCCCCACCGGGACTAGCGGGGACCAAGAGACCCAGTACTTC. As protein: CASSPTGTSGDQETQYF.

The genes are TRBV7-2 and TRBJ2-3; 8 bases align to TRBD2. Germline V gene data show CDR1 as SGHTA and CDR2 as FQGNSA. CDR3 size: 15 residues. V shed 2 bases and J 5 bases; nucleotides not matched to a gene: 6. CDR3 nucleotides: TGTGCCAGCAGCTTACGGGCGGGGGGTATAGATACGCAGTATTTT. Amino acid sequence: CASSLRAGGIDTQYF.

In this sample, this clonotype turned up a few times. This rearrangement joins TRBV3-1 to TRBJ2-7; possibly TRBD1 or TRBD2 for D (5 bases each). The germline V and J ends were trimmed by 4 bases and 8 bases, with 15 bases remaining between them. Germline CDR1 and CDR2: LGHDT and YNNKEL (reference sequence). The CDR3 is 13 residues long. Written as DNA, the CDR3 is TGTGCCAGCAGCCGCGAGGGGATAGGGAAGCAGTACTTC. Translation gives CASSREGIGKQYF.

This clonotype was counted ten times or more. The chain uses TRBV7-6 and TRBJ2-7; 7 positions match TRBD1. The trim removed 1 base at V and 2 bases at J, leaving 2 bases unmatched. The CDR3 covers 14 residues. The germline V gene has CDR1 SGHVS and CDR2 FNYEAQ. The CDR3 protein is CASSLETGPYEQYF. The CDR3 region has the DNA TGTGCCAGCAGCTTAGAGACAGGGCCCTACGAGCAGTACTTC.

There are many counts of this clonotype. The chain carries TRBV29-1 and TRBJ2-1; tentative D call: TRBD2 (6 bases). This CDR3 comprises 12 residues. Trimming pared 4 bases from V and 8 bases from J, leaving 12 bases between. CDR1 and CDR2 from the germline V gene are SQVTM and ANQGSEA. DNA of the CDR3: TGCAGCGTTGGGGACGGGAGTCATGAGCAGTTCTTC. As protein: CSVGDGSHEQFF.

This clonotype was seen many times. This chain connects TRBV6-5 to TRBJ1-6, with D uncertain. The CDR3 runs 15 residues. V dropped 4 bases and J dropped 6 bases, with 13 bases sitting between them. Germline V CDR1 and CDR2: MNHEY, SVGAGI. The CDR3 DNA sequence: TGTGCCAGCAGTTTTGACCGCACGGCTAATTCACCCCTCCACTTT. This sequence encodes CASSFDRTANSPLHF.

The genes are TRBV6-5 and TRBJ1-6; possible D gene TRBD1, 5 bases. Deletions cut 9 bases from V and 6 bases from J, with 21 bases between. Germline CDR1 and CDR2: MNHEY and SVGAGI. The CDR3 is made up of 16 amino acids. The DNA of the CDR3 is TGTGCCAGGGAAGGGGAGGGCATAGGTGGTAATTCACCCCTCCACTTT. Translating it yields CAREGEGIGGNSPLHF.

This rearrangement joins TRBV6-5 to TRBJ2-4; D unresolved. V lost 7 bases to trimming and J lost 9 bases, with 19 bases between them. This CDR3 spans 14 amino acids. Germline CDR1 reads MNHEY; CDR2 reads SVGAGI. CDR3 coding DNA: TGTGCCAGCACCATAACCCTAGGGTCAAGCATTCAGTACTTC. It encodes CASTITLGSSIQYF.

The rearrangement uses TRBV7-2 and TRBJ2-3, with D uncertain. The CDR3 has 14 residues. V lost 5 bases to trimming and J lost 0 bases, with 9 bases between them. Germline CDR1 reads SGHTA; CDR2 reads FQGNSA. CDR3 sequence (DNA): TGTGCCAGCAGCGTGACAACTAGCACAGATACGCAGTATTTT. Protein: CASSVTTSTDTQYF.

Many counts were recorded for this clonotype. CDR3 amino acids: CASSPAAGGGELFF. The CDR3 DNA is TGCGCCAGCAGCCCCGCGGCAGGGGGCGGGGAGCTGTTTTTT. The chain recombines TRBV5-1 with TRBJ2-2; TRBD1 matches at 7 bases. From germline, CDR1 is SGHRS and CDR2 YFSETQ. V gave up 4 bases and J gave up 7 bases; unmatched junction bases: 7. The CDR3 is 14 amino acids.

This clonotype was seen at least ten times. The chain uses TRBV14 and TRBJ2-6, with 11 positions matching TRBD2. J gave up 3 bases and V 0 bases, and 7 bases lay outside the gene matches. Germline CDR1 is SGHDN and CDR2 is FVKESK. The CDR3 is made up of 19 amino acids. CDR3 sequence reads: CASSQEALAGGRGANVLTF. The CDR3 DNA reads TGTGCCAGCAGCCAAGAGGCGCTAGCGGGAGGTCGTGGGGCCAACGTCCTGACTTTC.

In this sample, this clonotype turned up a few times. The V call is TRBV5-1, the J call TRBJ1-5, with 7 bases aligning to TRBD1. Losses at the gene ends were 0 bases for V and 0 bases for J; bases not matched to a gene: 0. Germline V gene sequence: CDR1 SGHRS, CDR2 YFSETQ. The length of the CDR3 is 15 residues. The CDR3 sequence is CASSLEGASNQPQHF. The CDR3 region has the DNA TGCGCCAGCAGCTTGGAGGGGGCTAGCAATCAGCCCCAGCATTTT.

This chain connects TRBV7-9 to TRBJ2-4, with TRBD1 as a possible D gene (5 bases). In germline, CDR1 is SEHNR, CDR2 FQNEAQ (reference sequence). Trimming cost V 4 bases and J 6 bases, with 13 bases left between them. The length of the CDR3 is 14 residues. CDR3 sequence (DNA): TGTGCCAGCAGCTCGTCCCTTAGGGGAAACATTCAGTACTTC. This encodes CASSSSLRGNIQYF.

This clonotype was counted ten times or more. The chain couples TRBV5-1 to TRBJ2-6, with TRBD2 as a possible D gene (7 bases). The V gene lost 0 bases and the J gene lost 2 bases, with 12 bases spanning the gap. Germline V CDR1 and CDR2: SGHRS, YFSETQ. The CDR3 sequence is 17 residues long. CDR3 protein: CASSLAGGRTGANVLTF. In DNA, the CDR3 is TGCGCCAGCAGCTTGGCGGGGGGCCGAACTGGGGCCAACGTCCTGACTTTC. The variable domain in full, with the rest retrieved from reference TRBV5-1 and TRBJ2-6, is KAGVTQTPRYLIKTRGQQVTLSCSPISGHRSVSWYQQTPGQGLQFLFEYFSETQRNKGNFPGRFSGRQFSNSRSEMNVSTLELGDSALYLCASSLAGGRTGANVLTFGAGSRLTVL.

The table lists this clonotype with many counts. This chain links TRBV29-1 with TRBJ2-4, with unresolved D. The germline CDR1 and CDR2 sequences are SQVTM and ANQGSEA. CDR3 size: 13 residues. Trimming removed 3 bases from V and 0 bases from J, with 6 bases in between. The CDR3 protein is CSVEAVAKNIQYF. The CDR3 DNA reads TGCAGCGTTGAGGCGGTAGCCAAAAACATTCAGTACTTC. Variable domain in full (rest from reference TRBV29-1 and TRBJ2-4): SAVISQKPSRDICQRGTSLTIQCQVDSQVTMMFWYRQQPGQSLTLIATANQGSEATYESGFVIDKFPISRPNLTFSTLTVSNMSPEDSSIYLCSVEAVAKNIQYFGAGTRLSVL.